Presented here are 17 T cell receptor beta chains from one specimen sequenced in a study of shared clonotypes between healthy human individuals. Libraries were prepared by immunoSEQ multiplex PCR; TCRdb keeps only in-frame clonotypes and omits some of them. The sample yields some 1.5 million clones, 95% to 99% seen once. Sequenced material: naive CD4+ T cells sorted from blood. Subset specified: CD45RA+ positively selected. These receptors were collected from a man aged 25-45 years in good health.

The chain is built from TRBV6-5 and TRBJ2-1; D unresolved. Germline V CDR1 and CDR2: MNHEY, SVGAGI. CDR3 size: 14 residues. V lost 2 bases and J lost 7, with 12 bases in between. DNA of the CDR3: TGTGCCAGCAGTTACACCGTATTTAGTAATGAGCAGTTCTTC. Translation: CASSYTVFSNEQFF.

The J gene is TRBJ2-3, the V gene TRBV9; no definite D call. The CDR3 is made up of 12 amino acids. V was pared by 4 bases and J by 6 bases, with 9 bases between. The V gene's germline CDR1 is SGDLS and CDR2 YYNGEE. The CDR3, as DNA: TGTGCCAGCAGCCCCTCTTTGGATACGCAGTATTTT. Residues: CASSPSLDTQYF.

The chain uses TRBV7-6 and TRBJ2-7, with D uncertain. The CDR3 contains 18 residues. The V and J ends lost 2 bases and 4 bases respectively, with 24 bases between them. Germline values: CDR1 SGHVS, CDR2 FNYEAQ. Here the CDR3 DNA reads TGTGCCAGCAGCTTATTGATGAGTTTCCTCCCTCCTCCATACGAGCAGTACTTC. It codes for CASSLLMSFLPPPYEQYF.

The rearrangement joins TRBV6-1 to TRBJ2-7, with D possibly TRBD1 on 6 matching bases. Trimming removed 6 bases at V and 1 base at J, with 13 bases between. This CDR3 spans 14 amino acids. The germline gives CDR1 MNHNS, CDR2 SASEGT. The CDR3 bases are TGTGCCAGCAGCCCAAAACAGGGTTCCTACGAGCAGTACTTC. This translates into CASSPKQGSYEQYF.

The V and J genes are TRBV28 and TRBJ2-2; TRBD1 or TRBD2 may be the D gene (5 bases each). The CDR3 length is 15 residues. Germline CDR1 is MDHEN and CDR2 is SYDVKM. Trimming left V 3 bases short and J 4 bases short, with 12 bases between. In nucleotides, the CDR3 is TGTGCCAGCAGTTTCGTGGGACGCGGCACCGGGGAGCTGTTTTTT. Amino acid sequence: CASSFVGRGTGELFF.

V gene TRBV28 combines with J gene TRBJ1-4; D unclear. Germline assignment: CDR1 MDHEN and CDR2 SYDVKM. The CDR3 sequence is 13 residues long. Trimming stripped 6 bases from V and 4 bases from J, with 9 bases between. CDR3 nucleotides: TGTGCCAGCAGAAACAGCCTTAATGAAAAACTGTTTTTT. This encodes CASRNSLNEKLFF.

In DNA form, the CDR3 reads TGTGCCAGCACGAAGCGCACAGATACGCAGTATTTT. Its protein is CASTKRTDTQYF. The chain joins TRBV7-9 to TRBJ2-3; D gene uncertain. Germline-derived CDR1 and CDR2 are SEHNR and FQNEAQ (reference sequence). V gave up 7 bases and J gave up 1 base, with 6 bases separating them. The CDR3 totals 12 residues.

The CDR3 region is CASTVAAYQGNEQFF. The CDR3, as DNA: TGTGCCAGTACCGTAGCGGCCTACCAGGGCAATGAGCAGTTCTTC. This chain uses TRBV19 with TRBJ2-1, with D perhaps TRBD2 (6 bases). Germline-derived CDR1 and CDR2 are LNHDA and SQIVND (reference sequence). V lost 7 bases to trimming and J lost 6 bases, with 19 bases between them. The CDR3 spans 15 residues.

The chain is built from TRBV5-1 and TRBJ2-1; a possible D gene is TRBD1 (6 bases). The germline gives CDR1 SGHRS, CDR2 YFSETQ. Trimming shortened V by 2 bases and J by 7 bases, and 16 bases separated the two germline ends. The CDR3 loop spans 15 amino acids. In nucleotides, the CDR3 is TGCGCCAGCAGCTTCGGACTCGATAGGGGGAATGAGCAGTTCTTC. The encoded protein is CASSFGLDRGNEQFF. Variable domain in full (rest from reference TRBV5-1 and TRBJ2-1): KAGVTQTPRYLIKTRGQQVTLSCSPISGHRSVSWYQQTPGQGLQFLFEYFSETQRNKGNFPGRFSGRQFSNSRSEMNVSTLELGDSALYLCASSFGLDRGNEQFFGPGTRLTVL.

A single count supports this clone. The CDR3 DNA reads TGTGCCAGCAGCGGGATCGGCGGTGAGCAGTTCTTC. It yields the protein CASSGIGGEQFF. V and J are TRBV9 and TRBJ2-1; D remains unclear. Trimming removed 3 bases at V and 9 bases at J, with 10 bases between. CDR3 length equals 12 residues. Looked up from germline, CDR1 is SGDLS and CDR2 is YYNGEE.

The chain carries TRBV28 and TRBJ2-7, with D perhaps TRBD1 (6 bases). V was shortened by 7 bases and J by 3 bases, with 22 bases between the two germline ends. Germline loops: CDR1 MDHEN, CDR2 SYDVKM. The CDR3 has 16 amino acids. CDR3 nucleotide sequence: TGTGCCAGCACCCCTACGACAGGTCCGTTCGACTACGAGCAGTACTTC. This codes for CASTPTTGPFDYEQYF.

The V call is TRBV6-1, the J call TRBJ2-7; no reliable D call. The V gene's germline CDR1 is MNHNS and CDR2 SASEGT. The V end lost 2 bases, the J end lost 1 base, and 12 bases lay between the germline ends. The CDR3 length is 15 residues. The CDR3 DNA reads TGTGCCAGCAGTGAAATGGGTGTTAGATCCTACGAGCAGTACTTC. Protein: CASSEMGVRSYEQYF.

CDR3 nucleotide sequence: TGTGCCAGCAGGGCTACTAGCGGGAGTGGAGTGGGCAATGAGCAGTTCTTC. It yields the protein CASRATSGSGVGNEQFF. The chain is built from TRBV7-9 and TRBJ2-1; 11 positions match TRBD2. From germline, CDR1 is SEHNR and CDR2 FQNEAQ (reference sequence). Trimming at V came to 6 bases and at J to 6 bases, leaving 13 bases not matched to a gene. The CDR3 extends over 17 amino acids.

On this clone: This specimen includes other DNA sequences encoding the same CDR3. The chain links TRBV2 to TRBJ2-5; 11 bases line up with TRBD1. Trimming cost V 6 bases and J 5 bases; bases outside gene matches: 5. Germline V gives CDR1 SNHLY, CDR2 FYNNEI. This CDR3 has 14 amino acids. CDR3 protein: CASSRTGGGETQYF. CDR3 bases: TGTGCCAGCAGCCGGACAGGGGGCGGGGAGACCCAGTACTTC.

The chain links TRBV28 to TRBJ1-3; 7 bases are shared with TRBD1. The ends lost 6 bases at V and 3 bases at J; junction bases unmatched: 8. The CDR3 is made up of 15 amino acids. Germline loops: CDR1 MDHEN, CDR2 SYDVKM. CDR3 protein: CASRQQGLDGNTIYF. Written as DNA, the CDR3 is TGTGCCAGCAGACAACAGGGGCTAGATGGAAACACCATATATTTT.

The V gene is TRBV5-6, the J gene TRBJ2-3; 8 nucleotides line up with TRBD1. Germline CDR1 and CDR2: SGHDT and YYEEEE. The CDR3 totals 15 residues. V was clipped by 4 bases and J by 2 bases; unmatched bases: 6. In DNA, the CDR3 is TGTGCCAGCAGCCCGCGGACAGGGCCCACAGATACGCAGTATTTT. Protein product: CASSPRTGPTDTQYF.

The chain carries TRBV28 and TRBJ2-1; D unclear. Trimming took off 5 bases at V and 8 bases at J, with 16 bases between the two ends. There are 14 residues in the CDR3. Germline lookup yields CDR1 MDHEN and CDR2 SYDVKM. In nucleotides, the CDR3 is TGTGCCAGCAGTCTCCCGGGCCCAGGAGATGAGCAGTTCTTC. Protein sequence: CASSLPGPGDEQFF.